The 10 T cell receptor beta chains listed next were all sequenced from one sample in a study of cytomegalovirus exposure and HLA in healthy donors. Both 60 Vbeta primers and 13 Jbeta primers went into the PCR. Generated by immunoSEQ multiplex PCR, the TCRdb table keeps only in-frame clones and is missing some. This sample has some 180,000 clones, with roughly 12% found just once. Sequenced input: PBMCs. These receptors originate from a man in his fifties or sixties in good health and CMV-seropositive.

This clone was seen more than once but under ten times. V usage is TRBV6-1 and J usage is TRBJ1-1; weak D call: TRBD1 (5 bases). The germline CDR1 and CDR2 sequences are MNHNS and SASEGT. This CDR3 has 12 residues. V was pared by 11 bases and J by 5 bases, with 15 bases between. The DNA of the CDR3 is TGTGCCGTCCGGGGGGTGGGGACTGAAGCTTTCTTT. It is translated as CAVRGVGTEAFF.

This clone was counted only a few times. The V and J genes are TRBV13 and TRBJ1-5, with D possibly matching TRBD1 (6 bases). The germline V and J ends were trimmed by 5 bases and 7 bases, with 15 bases remaining between them. CDR3 length equals 14 residues. Germline lookup yields CDR1 PRHDT and CDR2 FYEKMQ (reference sequence). CDR3: CASSRGGGGQPQHF. The CDR3 DNA sequence: TGTGCCAGCAGCCGCGGTGGTGGGGGCCAGCCCCAGCATTTT.

The V call is TRBV18, the J call TRBJ1-2, with D possibly TRBD1 on 6 matching bases. This CDR3 spans 12 amino acids. V was clipped by 3 bases and J by 6 bases, with 8 bases between them. The germline V gene encodes CDR1 KGHSH and CDR2 LQKENI. The chain's CDR3 is CASSPEGDGYTF. The CDR3 bases are TGTGCCAGCTCACCTGAGGGGGATGGCTACACCTTC. Drawing the rest from reference TRBV18 and TRBJ1-2, the complete variable domain is NAGVMQNPRHLVRRRGQEARLRCSPMKGHSHVYWYRQLPEEGLKFMVYLQKENIIDESGMPKERFSAEFPKEGPSILRIQQVVRGDSAAYFCASSPEGDGYTFGSGTRLTVV.

J is TRBJ2-3 and V is TRBV5-4; 8 nucleotides line up with TRBD2. V shed 0 bases and J 0 bases; nucleotides not matched to a gene: 3. The length of the CDR3 is 16 residues. Germline V CDR1 and CDR2: SGHNT, YYREEE (reference sequence). This CDR3 is CASSLAAGGSTDTQYF. The CDR3 nucleotides read TGTGCCAGCAGCTTGGCCGCGGGGGGAAGCACAGATACGCAGTATTTT.

The V call is TRBV5-6, the J call TRBJ2-1; D gene unclear. Germline V gene lookup returns CDR1 SGHDT and CDR2 YYEEEE. The CDR3 has 13 amino acids. The V gene lost 6 bases and the J gene lost 6 bases, with 13 bases spanning the gap. For the CDR3, the DNA is TGTGCCAGCACCCTTTTAGCAGTCAATGAGCAGTTCTTC. Translating gives CASTLLAVNEQFF.

This clone has more than one count but fewer than ten. The chain employs TRBV5-1 and TRBJ2-7; 7 positions agree with TRBD1. J gave up 2 bases and V 0 bases, and 2 bases lay outside the gene matches. Germline values: CDR1 SGHRS, CDR2 YFSETQ. This CDR3 comprises 14 residues. CDR3 coding DNA: TGCGCCAGCAGCTTGGGGGACAGCACCTACGAGCAGTACTTC. Translated, it gives CASSLGDSTYEQYF.

The V and J genes are TRBV18 and TRBJ1-2; D is undetermined. Germline V gene data show CDR1 as KGHSH and CDR2 as LQKENI. CDR3 length: 15 residues. Deletions cut 4 bases from V and 1 base from J, with 13 bases between. The CDR3 is CASSLSDNLNYGYTF. The CDR3 DNA sequence: TGTGCCAGCTCACTATCCGACAACCTTAACTATGGCTACACCTTC.

The J gene is TRBJ1-5, the V gene TRBV27; D not certain. The V gene's germline CDR1 is MNHEY and CDR2 SMNVEV (reference sequence). The V end lost 3 bases, the J end lost 7 bases, and 13 bases lay between the germline ends. The CDR3 is 14 residues long. CDR3 sequence: CASSFFAGGQPQHF. CDR3 nucleotides: TGTGCCAGCAGTTTCTTTGCAGGAGGACAGCCCCAGCATTTT.

In its sample, this clone was seen a few times. CDR3 nucleotides: TGTGCCAGCAGCTTTCTCCGGGACAATCAGCCCCAGCATTTT. Its protein is CASSFLRDNQPQHF. V usage is TRBV5-6 and J usage is TRBJ1-5; unclear D gene. V lost 2 bases to trimming and J lost 3 bases, with 9 bases between them. Germline CDR1 SGHDT, CDR2 YYEEEE. This CDR3 has 14 amino acids.

In DNA form, the CDR3 reads TGTGCCATCAGTGAACAGGGGATCGCCTACGAGCAGTACTTC. This translates into CAISEQGIAYEQYF. This sequence joins TRBV10-3 and TRBJ2-7; 7 nucleotides align to TRBD1. CDR1 and CDR2 from the germline V gene are ENHRY and SYGVKD. The CDR3 runs to 14 residues. With V trimmed by 3 bases and J by 2 bases, 4 bases remained unmatched.